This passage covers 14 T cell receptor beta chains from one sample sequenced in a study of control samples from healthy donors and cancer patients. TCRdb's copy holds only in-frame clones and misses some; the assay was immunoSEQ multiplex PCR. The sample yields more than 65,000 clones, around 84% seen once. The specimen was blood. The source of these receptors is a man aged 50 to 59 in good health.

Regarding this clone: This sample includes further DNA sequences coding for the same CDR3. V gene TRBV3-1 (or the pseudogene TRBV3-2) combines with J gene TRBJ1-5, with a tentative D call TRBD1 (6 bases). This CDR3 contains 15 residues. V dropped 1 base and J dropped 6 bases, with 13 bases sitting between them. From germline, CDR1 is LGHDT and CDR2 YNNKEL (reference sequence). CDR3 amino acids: CASSQGGVGGQPQHF. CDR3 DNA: TGTGCCAGCAGCCAAGGGGGGGTAGGGGGTCAGCCCCAGCATTTT.

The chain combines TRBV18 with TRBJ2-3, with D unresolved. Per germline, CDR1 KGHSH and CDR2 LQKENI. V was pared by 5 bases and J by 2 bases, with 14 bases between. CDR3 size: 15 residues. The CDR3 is CASSERTGITDTQYF. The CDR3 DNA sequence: TGTGCCAGCTCAGAACGGACCGGAATCACAGATACGCAGTATTTT.

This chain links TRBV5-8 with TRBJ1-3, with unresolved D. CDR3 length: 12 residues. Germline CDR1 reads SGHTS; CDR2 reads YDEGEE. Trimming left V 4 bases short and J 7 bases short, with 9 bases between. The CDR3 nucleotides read TGTGCCAGCAGCCCGATGGGGAACACCATATATTTT. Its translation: CASSPMGNTIYF.

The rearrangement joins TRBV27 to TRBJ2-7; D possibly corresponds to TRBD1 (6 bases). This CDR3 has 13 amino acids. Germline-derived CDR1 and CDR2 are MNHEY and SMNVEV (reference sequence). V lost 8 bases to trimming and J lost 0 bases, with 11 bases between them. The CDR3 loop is CASARGSSYEQYF. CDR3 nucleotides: TGTGCCAGCGCTAGGGGGTCCTCCTACGAGCAGTACTTC.

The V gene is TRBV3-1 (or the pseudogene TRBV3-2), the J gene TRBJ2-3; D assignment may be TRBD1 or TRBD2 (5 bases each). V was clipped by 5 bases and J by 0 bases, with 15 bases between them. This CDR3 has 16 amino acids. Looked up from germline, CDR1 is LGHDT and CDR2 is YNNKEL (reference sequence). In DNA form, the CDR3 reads TGTGCCAGCAGCTCCGGGGCCCATCTAAGCACAGATACGCAGTATTTT. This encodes CASSSGAHLSTDTQYF.

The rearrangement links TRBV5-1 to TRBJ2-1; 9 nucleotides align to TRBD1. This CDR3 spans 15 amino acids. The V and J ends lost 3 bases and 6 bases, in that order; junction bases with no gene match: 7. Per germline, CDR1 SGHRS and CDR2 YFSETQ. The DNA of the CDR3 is TGCGCCAGCAGCTCCAGCGGGGACAGGGCCAATGAGCAGTTCTTC. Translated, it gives CASSSSGDRANEQFF.

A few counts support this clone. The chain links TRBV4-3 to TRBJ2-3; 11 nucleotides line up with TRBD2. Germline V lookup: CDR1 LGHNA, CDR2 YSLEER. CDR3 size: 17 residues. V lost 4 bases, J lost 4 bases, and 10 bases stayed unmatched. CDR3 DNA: TGCGCCAGCAGCCTAACACTAGCGGGAGCGAGCGCAGATACGCAGTATTTT. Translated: CASSLTLAGASADTQYF.

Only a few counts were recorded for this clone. The CDR3 loop reads CASSWVQGFNVETQYF. The CDR3 nucleotides are TGTGCCAGCAGCTGGGTACAGGGTTTCAATGTAGAGACCCAGTACTTC. This chain joins TRBV5-6 and TRBJ2-5; maybe TRBD1 (6 bases). Between the trimmed V and J ends, which lost 3 bases and 4 bases, there was a span of 19 bases. This CDR3 is 16 amino acids long. Germline V CDR1 and CDR2: SGHDT, YYEEEE.

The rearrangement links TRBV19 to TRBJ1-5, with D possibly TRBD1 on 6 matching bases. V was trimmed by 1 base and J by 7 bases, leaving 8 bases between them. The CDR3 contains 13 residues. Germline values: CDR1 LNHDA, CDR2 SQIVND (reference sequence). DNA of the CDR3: TGTGCCAGTAGTATAGCCCAGGGGCAGCCCCAGCATTTT. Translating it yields CASSIAQGQPQHF.

The chain's CDR3 is CASGHREAGNTIYF. The CDR3 DNA follows: TGTGCTAGTGGCCACAGGGAAGCTGGAAACACCATATATTTT. The chain carries TRBV12-5 and TRBJ1-3; D possibly corresponds to TRBD1 (6 bases). Germline CDR1 is LGHNT and CDR2 is FRNRAP. The CDR3 length is 14 residues. V lost 6 bases and J lost 2, with 11 bases in between.

In DNA form, the CDR3 reads TGTGCCAGCAGCTTGAGGGACACTGAAGCTTTCTTT. It is translated as CASSLRDTEAFF. The chain joins TRBV11-3 to TRBJ1-1; D uncertain. Germline V gene sequence: CDR1 SGHNT, CDR2 YENEEA. The CDR3 totals 12 residues. Trimming shortened V by 3 bases and J by 3 bases, and 5 bases separated the two germline ends.

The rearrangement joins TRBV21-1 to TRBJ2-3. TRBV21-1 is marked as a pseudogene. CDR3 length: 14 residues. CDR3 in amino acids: CGASSWGATDTQYF. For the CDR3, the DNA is TGTGGTGCCAGCAGCTGGGGGGCTACAGATACGCAGTATTTT.

Here the CDR3 reads CASSPTRTSTDTQYF. The CDR3 DNA is TGTGCCAGCTCACCCACCCGCACCAGCACAGATACGCAGTATTTT. The chain employs TRBV18 and TRBJ2-3; D is unresolved. CDR1 and CDR2 from the germline V gene are KGHSH and LQKENI. With 3 bases removed from V and 0 bases from J, the gap between germline ends came to 10 bases. This CDR3 region has 15 residues.

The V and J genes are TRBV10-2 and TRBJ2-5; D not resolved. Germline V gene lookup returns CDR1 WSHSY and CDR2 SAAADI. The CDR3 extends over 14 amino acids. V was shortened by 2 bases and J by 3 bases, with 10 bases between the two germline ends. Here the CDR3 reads CASSEEWAKETQYF. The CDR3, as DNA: TGCGCCAGCAGTGAGGAGTGGGCAAAAGAGACCCAGTACTTC.